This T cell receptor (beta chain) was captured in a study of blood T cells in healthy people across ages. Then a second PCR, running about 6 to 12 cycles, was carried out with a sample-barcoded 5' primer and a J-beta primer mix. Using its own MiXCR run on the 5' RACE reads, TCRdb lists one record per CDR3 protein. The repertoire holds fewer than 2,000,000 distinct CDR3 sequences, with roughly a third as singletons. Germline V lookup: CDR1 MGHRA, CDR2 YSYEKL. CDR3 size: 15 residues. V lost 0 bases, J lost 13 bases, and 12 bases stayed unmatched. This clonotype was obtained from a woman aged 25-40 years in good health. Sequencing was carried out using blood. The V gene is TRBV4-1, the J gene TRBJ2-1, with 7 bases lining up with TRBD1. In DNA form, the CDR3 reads TGCGCCAGCAGCCAAGACCGGAGACAGGGAGAGACCCAGTTCTTC. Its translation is CASSQDRRQGETQFF.